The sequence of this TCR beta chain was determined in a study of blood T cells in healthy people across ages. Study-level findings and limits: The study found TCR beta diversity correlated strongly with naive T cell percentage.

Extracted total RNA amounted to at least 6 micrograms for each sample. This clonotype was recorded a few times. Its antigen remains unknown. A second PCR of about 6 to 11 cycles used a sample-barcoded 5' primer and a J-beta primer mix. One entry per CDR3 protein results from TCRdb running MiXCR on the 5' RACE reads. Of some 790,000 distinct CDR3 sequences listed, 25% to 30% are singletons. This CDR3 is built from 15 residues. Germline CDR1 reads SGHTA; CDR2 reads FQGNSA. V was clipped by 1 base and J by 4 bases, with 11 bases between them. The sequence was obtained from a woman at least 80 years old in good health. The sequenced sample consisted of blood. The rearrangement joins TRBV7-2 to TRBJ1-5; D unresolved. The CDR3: CASSLDRRVNQPQHF. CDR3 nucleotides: TGTGCCAGCAGCTTAGATCGGCGGGTGAATCAGCCCCAGCATTTT.